This T cell receptor beta chain was sequenced during a study of T cell clusters in autoimmune cytopenias. Whole-study results and caveats: Functional roles of the in silico T cell clusters still await experimental validation. Primary autoimmune cytopenia patients seemingly lacked the physiological T cell clusters found in healthy donors. TRB repertoire shifts in secondary cytopenia and chronic lymphocytic leukemia mostly reflected lymphoma, not autoimmunity.

Germline V gene data show CDR1 as MNHEY and CDR2 as SMNVEV (reference sequence). The CDR3 extends over 13 amino acids. With regard to this clonotype: Its specificity is not known.

One tube held mixed TRB-A and TRB-B primer pools for touch-down PCR. Each CDR3 protein gets one entry in TCRdb, which reprocessed the multiplex PCR reads and gives no DNA. The sample holds approximately 15,000 distinct CDR3 sequences. Tens of thousands of genome equivalents of blood DNA were amplified for TRB. The chain uses TRBV27 and TRBJ2-2; TCRdb returns TRBD2, unconfirmable since there is no DNA. Sample: peripheral blood. The sequence was collected from a human donor with an autoimmune cytopenia or autoimmune hepatitis (not recorded which). CDR3 sequence reads: CASSLWGVGELFF.